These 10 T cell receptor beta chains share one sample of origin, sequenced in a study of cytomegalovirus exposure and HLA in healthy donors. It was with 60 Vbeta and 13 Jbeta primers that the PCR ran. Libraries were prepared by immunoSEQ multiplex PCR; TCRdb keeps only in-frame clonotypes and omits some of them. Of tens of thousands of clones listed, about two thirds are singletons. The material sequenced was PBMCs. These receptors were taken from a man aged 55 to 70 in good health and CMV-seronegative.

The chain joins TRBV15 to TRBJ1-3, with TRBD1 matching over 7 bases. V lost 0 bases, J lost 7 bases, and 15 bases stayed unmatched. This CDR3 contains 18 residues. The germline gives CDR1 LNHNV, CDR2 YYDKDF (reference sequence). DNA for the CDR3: TGTGCCACCAGCAGAGAGGGTAGGGACAGTTCCACCCGGAACACCATATATTTT. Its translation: CATSREGRDSSTRNTIYF. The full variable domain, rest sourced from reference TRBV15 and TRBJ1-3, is DAMVIQNPRYQVTQFGKPVTLSCSQTLNHNVMYWYQQKSSQAPKLLFHYYDKDFNNEADTPDNFQSRRPNTSFCFLDIRSPGLGDTAMYLCATSREGRDSSTRNTIYFGEGSWLTVV.

The CDR3 loop reads CASSQPYLGQGVKFF. As DNA, the CDR3 is TGTGCCAGCAGCCAACCTTACCTTGGACAGGGAGTTAAGTTCTTC. The chain joins TRBV5-6 to TRBJ2-1; 8 positions agree with TRBD1. Trimming cost V 4 bases and J 14 bases; bases outside gene matches: 17. The CDR3 extends over 15 amino acids. Per germline, CDR1 SGHDT and CDR2 YYEEEE.

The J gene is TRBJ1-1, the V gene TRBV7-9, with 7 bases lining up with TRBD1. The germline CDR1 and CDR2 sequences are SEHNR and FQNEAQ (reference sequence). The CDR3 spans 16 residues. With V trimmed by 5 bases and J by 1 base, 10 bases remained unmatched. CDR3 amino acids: CASSATTGAPNTEAFF. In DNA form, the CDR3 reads TGTGCCAGCAGCGCGACTACAGGGGCCCCGAACACTGAAGCTTTCTTT.

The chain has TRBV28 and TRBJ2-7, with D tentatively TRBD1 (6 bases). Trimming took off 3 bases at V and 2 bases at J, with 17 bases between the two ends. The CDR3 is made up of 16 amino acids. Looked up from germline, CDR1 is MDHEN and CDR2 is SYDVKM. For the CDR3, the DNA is TGTGCCAGCAGTTTGCACTCCCTGGACAGAGCCTACGAGCAGTACTTC. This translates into CASSLHSLDRAYEQYF. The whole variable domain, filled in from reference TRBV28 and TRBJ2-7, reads DVKVTQSSRYLVKRTGEKVFLECVQDMDHENMFWYRQDPGLGLRLIYFSYDVKMKEKGDIPEGYSVSREKKERFSLILESASTNQTSMYLCASSLHSLDRAYEQYFGPGTRLTVT.

The CDR3 loop reads CATSRDRRTSGTNTGELFF. The CDR3 DNA reads TGTGCCACCAGCAGAGATCGACGGACTAGCGGAACGAACACCGGGGAGCTGTTTTTT. V and J are TRBV15 and TRBJ2-2; 10 nucleotides agree with TRBD2. Trimming took 0 bases from V and 0 from J; bases not matched to a gene: 7. The CDR3 covers 19 residues. Germline CDR1 LNHNV, CDR2 YYDKDF (reference sequence).

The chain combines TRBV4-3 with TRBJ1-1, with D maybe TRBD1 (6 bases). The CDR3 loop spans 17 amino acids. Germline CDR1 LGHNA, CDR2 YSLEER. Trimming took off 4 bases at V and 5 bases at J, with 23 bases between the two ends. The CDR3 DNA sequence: TGCGCCAGCAGCCCAGACATAACACAGGGTGGGAATACTGAAGCTTTCTTT. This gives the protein CASSPDITQGGNTEAFF.

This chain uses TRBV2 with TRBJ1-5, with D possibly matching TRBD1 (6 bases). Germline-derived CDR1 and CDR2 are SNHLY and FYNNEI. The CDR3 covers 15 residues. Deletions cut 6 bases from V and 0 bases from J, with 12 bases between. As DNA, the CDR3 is TGTGCCAGCAGCGAGGACAGTAATAGCAATCAGCCCCAGCATTTT. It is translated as CASSEDSNSNQPQHF.

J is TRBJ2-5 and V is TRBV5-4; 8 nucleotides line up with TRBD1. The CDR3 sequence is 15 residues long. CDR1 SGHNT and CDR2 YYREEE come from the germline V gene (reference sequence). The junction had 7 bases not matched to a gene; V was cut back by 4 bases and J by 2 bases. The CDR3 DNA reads TGTGCCAGCAGCACGACAGGGGCCACTCAAGAGACCCAGTACTTC. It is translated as CASSTTGATQETQYF.

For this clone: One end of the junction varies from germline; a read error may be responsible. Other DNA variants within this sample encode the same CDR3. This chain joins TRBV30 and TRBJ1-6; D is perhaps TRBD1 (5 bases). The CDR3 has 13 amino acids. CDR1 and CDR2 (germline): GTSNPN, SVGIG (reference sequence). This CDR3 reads CASQGALNSPLHF. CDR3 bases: TGTGCCTCGCAAGGGGCACTAAATTCGCCCCTCCACTTT.

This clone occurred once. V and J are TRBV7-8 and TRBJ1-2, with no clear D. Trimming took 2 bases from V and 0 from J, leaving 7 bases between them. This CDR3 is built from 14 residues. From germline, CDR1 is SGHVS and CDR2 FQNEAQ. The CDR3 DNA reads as TGTGCCAGCAGCTTAATGGCCGCTAACTATGGCTACACCTTC. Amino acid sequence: CASSLMAANYGYTF.